The next 27 T cell receptor beta chains were all read from a single sample in a study of identifying expanded T cells in peripheral blood. Assay used: immunoSEQ multiplex PCR; TCRdb lists only in-frame clones, some missing. The sample has around 120,000 clones, 80% to 90% seen once; the top ten hold less than 10%. The material sequenced was blood. All receptors derive from a person aged 18 to 70 in good health.

On this clone: Other DNA variants within this sample encode the same CDR3. The V and J genes are TRBV30 and TRBJ1-2, with unresolved D. CDR1 and CDR2 from the germline V gene are GTSNPN and SVGIG (reference sequence). Trimming removed 2 bases from V and 2 bases from J, with 6 bases in between. The CDR3 loop spans 12 amino acids. CDR3 DNA sequence: TGTGCCTGGAGTCGGCAGAACTATGGCTACACCTTC. This codes for CAWSRQNYGYTF.

This clone was detected only a few times. CDR3 protein: CASSLEQTQNSPLHF. CDR3 DNA sequence: TGCGCCAGCAGCTTGGAACAGACTCAGAATTCACCCCTCCACTTT. J is TRBJ1-6 and V is TRBV5-1; D is undetermined. V was trimmed by 0 bases and J by 7 bases, leaving 11 bases between them. Germline CDR1 and CDR2: SGHRS and YFSETQ. The CDR3 contains 15 residues.

The chain employs TRBV4-3 and TRBJ1-6; the D is unclear. CDR1 is LGHNA, CDR2 YSLEER, per germline. The V end lost 0 bases, the J end lost 7 bases, and 7 bases lay between the germline ends. This CDR3 region has 14 residues. The CDR3 here is CASSQDGRNSPLHF. The CDR3 DNA is TGCGCCAGCAGCCAAGATGGCAGGAATTCACCCCTCCACTTT.

CDR3 sequence: CASSPPITGTAYEQYF. The CDR3 region has the DNA TGTGCCAGCAGTCCACCTATTACCGGGACAGCCTACGAGCAGTACTTC. V gene TRBV28 combines with J gene TRBJ2-7; 7 positions match TRBD1. The CDR3 is 16 amino acids. With V trimmed by 5 bases and J by 2 bases, 12 bases remained unmatched. Germline V lookup: CDR1 MDHEN, CDR2 SYDVKM.

V gene TRBV19 combines with J gene TRBJ1-2, with TRBD1 matching 11 bases. The CDR3 runs 15 residues. The V segment lost 7 bases and the J segment 2 bases; nucleotides outside the gene matches: 6. The germline V gene has CDR1 LNHDA and CDR2 SQIVND (reference sequence). The CDR3 DNA is TGTGCCAGTACCCCGGACAGGGGGCGCAACTATGGCTACACCTTC. Translation: CASTPDRGRNYGYTF.

This chain links TRBV30 with TRBJ1-5; D is unclear. The CDR3 covers 12 residues. The germline V gene has CDR1 GTSNPN and CDR2 SVGIG (reference sequence). Between the trimmed V and J ends, which lost 2 bases and 2 bases, there was a span of 4 bases. The CDR3 loop reads CAWSSGNQPQHF. CDR3 bases: TGTGCCTGGAGTTCGGGCAATCAGCCCCAGCATTTT.

The rearrangement links TRBV15 to TRBJ2-1; 7 nucleotides line up with TRBD2. The germline V gene encodes CDR1 LNHNV and CDR2 YYDKDF (reference sequence). V lost 5 bases, J lost 4 bases, and 5 bases stayed unmatched. This CDR3 region has 14 residues. CDR3 amino acids: CATSQGGQYNEQFF. As DNA, the CDR3 is TGTGCCACCAGCCAGGGAGGGCAGTACAATGAGCAGTTCTTC.

The table lists this clone with a few counts. This sequence joins TRBV2 and TRBJ1-3; D gene ambiguous. V was cut by 5 bases and J by 0 bases, with 5 bases left in between. CDR3 size: 13 residues. Per germline, CDR1 SNHLY and CDR2 FYNNEI. Here the CDR3 DNA reads TGTGCCAGCAGTACATTCTCTGGAAACACCATATATTTT. Encoded protein: CASSTFSGNTIYF.

The rearrangement uses TRBV15 and TRBJ1-2; TRBD1 agrees at 7 bases. Germline V gives CDR1 LNHNV, CDR2 YYDKDF (reference sequence). The ends lost 3 bases at V and 7 bases at J; junction bases unmatched: 11. The CDR3 runs to 15 residues. The CDR3 DNA sequence: TGTGCCACCAGCAGGATGATACAGGGGCCTGGTGGCTACACCTTC. Encoded protein: CATSRMIQGPGGYTF.

The rearrangement joins TRBV27 to TRBJ2-1, with a weak D call TRBD1 (10 bases). Germline-derived CDR1 and CDR2 are MNHEY and SMNVEV (reference sequence). Trimming pared 1 base from V and 5 bases from J, leaving 30 bases between. The CDR3 covers 21 residues. The CDR3 loop is CASSLWGTGVGQLAGHNEQFF. DNA for the CDR3: TGTGCCAGCAGTTTATGGGGGACAGGGGTCGGGCAACTAGCGGGTCACAATGAGCAGTTCTTC.

In regard to this clone: The junction does not match germline at one end; this may be a read error. V gene TRBV7-3 combines with J gene TRBJ1-2; D uncertain. This CDR3 has 13 residues. Germline values: CDR1 SGHTA, CDR2 FQGTGA. In nucleotides, the CDR3 is TGTGCCAGCAGTAGTCACCCTAATTATGGCTACACCTTC. Amino acid sequence: CASSSHPNYGYTF.

This clone was counted once. J is TRBJ2-7 and V is TRBV25-1, with D unresolved. CDR3 size: 12 residues. The V gene lost 11 bases and the J gene lost 4 bases, with 15 bases spanning the gap. Germline lookup yields CDR1 MGHDK and CDR2 SYGVNS. CDR3: CAPRQELYEQYF. CDR3 sequence (DNA): TGTGCCCCGCGGCAGGAATTATACGAGCAGTACTTC.

CDR3 in amino acids: CASSYTSSGAEQYF. CDR3 bases: TGTGCCAGCAGCTATACCTCCAGCGGTGCCGAGCAGTACTTC. V usage is TRBV7-2 and J usage is TRBJ2-7; tentative D call: TRBD2 (5 bases). The length of the CDR3 is 14 residues. The V end lost 4 bases, the J end lost 6 bases, and 16 bases lay between the germline ends. The germline CDR1 and CDR2 sequences are SGHTA and FQGNSA.

The chain joins TRBV7-3 to TRBJ2-7, with D tentatively TRBD1 (5 bases). V lost 5 bases and J 3 bases, leaving 20 bases between the germline ends. The CDR3 runs to 16 residues. Germline V gene sequence: CDR1 SGHTA, CDR2 FQGTGA. CDR3 DNA sequence: TGTGCCAGCAGCGCACAGGCAGCTTCCCTCGACTACGAGCAGTACTTC. Its translation is CASSAQAASLDYEQYF.

The chain uses TRBV9 and TRBJ2-7; a possible D gene is TRBD2 (6 bases). The germline gives CDR1 SGDLS, CDR2 YYNGEE. Trimming left V 0 bases short and J 5 bases short, with 6 bases between. The CDR3 extends over 12 amino acids. The CDR3 is CASSVGGDEQYF. The CDR3 DNA reads TGTGCCAGCAGCGTAGGCGGGGACGAGCAGTACTTC.

V usage is TRBV2 and J usage is TRBJ2-7; D remains ambiguous. Germline CDR1 SNHLY, CDR2 FYNNEI. The CDR3 spans 14 residues. The ends were cut back, 5 bases at V and 0 bases at J, with 11 bases in the middle. The CDR3: CASSRPLHSYEQYF. The CDR3 coding sequence is TGTGCCAGCAGTCGACCCCTCCACTCCTACGAGCAGTACTTC.

The V and J genes are TRBV15 and TRBJ2-3, with D perhaps TRBD2 (6 bases). V was cut by 1 base and J by 4 bases, with 15 bases left in between. CDR1 is LNHNV and CDR2 is YYDKDF in the germline V gene (reference sequence). This CDR3 comprises 16 residues. The DNA of the CDR3 is TGTGCCACCAGCAGAGGGGCGGGGCCGATAGCAGATACGCAGTATTTT. Residues: CATSRGAGPIADTQYF.

This chain joins TRBV6-5 and TRBJ2-7, with 7 bases identical to TRBD1. Germline values: CDR1 MNHEY, CDR2 SVGAGI. The trim removed 5 bases at V and 3 bases at J, leaving 4 bases unmatched. CDR3 length equals 13 residues. Written as DNA, the CDR3 is TGTGCCAGCAGTCAAGGACAGGACTACGAGCAGTACTTC. Residues: CASSQGQDYEQYF.

The gene calls are TRBV19 and TRBJ2-3, with TRBD1 matching over 7 bases. Germline V lookup: CDR1 LNHDA, CDR2 SQIVND (reference sequence). This CDR3 comprises 13 residues. Trimming removed 9 bases from V and 2 bases from J; junction bases left unmatched: 5. The CDR3 here is CASQQGYTDTQYF. The CDR3, as DNA: TGTGCCAGCCAACAGGGGTACACAGATACGCAGTATTTT. Filled out from reference TRBV19 and TRBJ2-3, the complete variable domain reads DGGITQSPKYLFRKEGQNVTLSCEQNLNHDAMYWYRQDPGQGLRLIYYSQIVNDFQKGDIAEGYSVSREKKESFPLTVTSAQKNPTAFYLCASQQGYTDTQYFGPGTRLTVL.

V and J are TRBV9 and TRBJ2-5; unclear D gene. The germline V gene encodes CDR1 SGDLS and CDR2 YYNGEE. This CDR3 spans 15 amino acids. V shed 0 bases and J shed 0 bases, with 9 bases lying between them. The CDR3 sequence: CASSVVWADQETQYF. Written as DNA, the CDR3 is TGTGCCAGCAGCGTAGTCTGGGCGGACCAAGAGACCCAGTACTTC.

The J gene is TRBJ1-5, the V gene TRBV19; D is undetermined. Germline CDR1 reads LNHDA; CDR2 reads SQIVND (reference sequence). V was cut by 5 bases and J by 6 bases, with 17 bases left in between. CDR3 length: 15 amino acids. CDR3 DNA: TGTGCCAGTAGTGGGAACCGGGCCTCAAGTCAGCCCCAGCATTTT. Residues: CASSGNRASSQPQHF. The full variable domain, completed using reference TRBV19 and TRBJ1-5, is DGGITQSPKYLFRKEGQNVTLSCEQNLNHDAMYWYRQDPGQGLRLIYYSQIVNDFQKGDIAEGYSVSREKKESFPLTVTSAQKNPTAFYLCASSGNRASSQPQHFGDGTRLSIL.

The chain links TRBV23-1 to TRBJ2-2, with 9 nucleotides matching TRBD1. TRBV23-1 is given ORF status, its function remaining uncertain. CDR3 length: 17 residues. V gave up 7 bases and J gave up 1 base; unmatched junction bases: 10. The CDR3 loop is CASTTRPGQGNTGELFF. CDR3 DNA sequence: TGCGCCAGCACAACCCGACCGGGACAGGGGAACACCGGGGAGCTGTTTTTT.

This clone was counted a few times. This chain connects TRBV10-2 to TRBJ2-7, with 7 bases lining up with TRBD1. The CDR3 contains 12 residues. V was clipped by 4 bases and J by 3 bases; unmatched bases: 0. CDR1 and CDR2 from the germline V gene are WSHSY and SAAADI. The CDR3 is CASSGQGYEQYF. CDR3 bases: TGCGCCAGCAGTGGACAGGGCTACGAGCAGTACTTC.

The chain carries TRBV14 and TRBJ2-3, with D possibly TRBD2 on 5 matching bases. The CDR3 loop spans 14 amino acids. Germline CDR1 and CDR2: SGHDN and FVKESK. The V end was cut by 0 bases, the J end by 4 bases, with 8 bases between. The CDR3 loop reads CASSQESSSDTQYF. The CDR3 bases are TGTGCCAGCAGCCAAGAATCTAGCTCAGATACGCAGTATTTT.

The V gene is TRBV18, the J gene TRBJ1-1; possibly TRBD1 for D (6 bases). Trimming took 2 bases from V and 5 from J, leaving 12 bases between them. Germline V gene sequence: CDR1 KGHSH, CDR2 LQKENI. This CDR3 spans 14 amino acids. CDR3 region: CASSPVQGRTEAFF. The CDR3 DNA sequence: TGTGCCAGCTCACCAGTACAGGGAAGAACTGAAGCTTTCTTT.

The gene calls are TRBV7-6 and TRBJ2-2; 7 bases are shared with TRBD2. V shed 1 base, J shed 7 bases, and the junction held 12 bases outside the gene matches. The germline CDR1 and CDR2 sequences are SGHVS and FNYEAQ. The CDR3 runs 17 residues. CDR3 DNA sequence: TGTGCCAGCAGCTTAGGGCGCAGCGGGGCCCGGGGCGGGGAGCTGTTTTTT. It codes for CASSLGRSGARGGELFF. The whole variable domain, filled in from reference TRBV7-6 and TRBJ2-2, reads GAGVSQSPRYKVTKRGQDVALRCDPISGHVSLYWYRQALGQGPEFLTYFNYEAQQDKSGLPNDRFSAERPEGSISTLTIQRTEQRDSAMYRCASSLGRSGARGGELFFGEGSRLTVL.

The chain combines TRBV5-1 with TRBJ1-4; D is uncertain. The germline CDR1 and CDR2 sequences are SGHRS and YFSETQ. V dropped 4 bases and J dropped 5 bases, with 12 bases sitting between them. This CDR3 spans 14 amino acids. The CDR3, as DNA: TGCGCCAGCAGCCCGCGGACGGGGAATGAAAAACTGTTTTTT. Its protein product is CASSPRTGNEKLFF. Supplemented by reference TRBV5-1 and TRBJ1-4, the full variable domain reads KAGVTQTPRYLIKTRGQQVTLSCSPISGHRSVSWYQQTPGQGLQFLFEYFSETQRNKGNFPGRFSGRQFSNSRSEMNVSTLELGDSALYLCASSPRTGNEKLFFGSGTQLSVL.